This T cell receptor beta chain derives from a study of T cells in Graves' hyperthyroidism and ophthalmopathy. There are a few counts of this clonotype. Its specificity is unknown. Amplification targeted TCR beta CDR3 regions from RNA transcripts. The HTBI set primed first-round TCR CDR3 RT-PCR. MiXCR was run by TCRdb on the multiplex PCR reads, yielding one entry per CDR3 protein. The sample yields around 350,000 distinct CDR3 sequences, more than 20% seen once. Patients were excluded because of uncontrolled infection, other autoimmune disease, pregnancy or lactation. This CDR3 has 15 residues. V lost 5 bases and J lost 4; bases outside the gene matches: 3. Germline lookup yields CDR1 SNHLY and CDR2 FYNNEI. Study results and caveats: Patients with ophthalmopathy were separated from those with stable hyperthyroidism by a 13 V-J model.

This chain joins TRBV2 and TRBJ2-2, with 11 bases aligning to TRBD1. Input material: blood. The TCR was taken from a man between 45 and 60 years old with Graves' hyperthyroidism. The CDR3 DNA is TGTGCCAGCAGTAAGGACAGGGGGCTCACCGGGGAGCTGTTTTTT. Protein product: CASSKDRGLTGELFF.